This T cell receptor beta chain was found in a study of blood T cell repertoires in COVID-19. Study overall: Samples of COVID-19 (acute and convalescent) were obtained from the United States, Italy and Spain. Sample material is recorded as cDNA or gDNA derived from T cells, B-cell-depleted T cells, or PBMCs.

This clone was counted once. Original handling: Amplification from reference gene primers served as the basis for estimated nucleated cell counts. The method was immunoSEQ multiplex PCR; TCRdb's version includes in-frame clones alone and lacks a portion of them. V and J calls and clone size follow that table, whereas D and trimming were derived from the DNA. Here the sample spans fewer than 350,000 clones, approximately 80% being singletons. This CDR3 is built from 17 residues. V gave up 1 base and J gave up 0 bases; unmatched junction bases: 8. Germline-derived CDR1 and CDR2 are GTSNPN and SVGIG (reference sequence).

The chain recombines TRBV30 with TRBJ1-5; 8 bases agree with TRBD1. The clonotype was recovered from a woman aged 55-70 years with active or convalescent COVID-19. Sequenced sample: peripheral blood. The CDR3 loop is CAWSGQGYGYSNQPQHF. The CDR3 bases are TGTGCCTGGAGTGGACAGGGGTATGGGTATAGCAATCAGCCCCAGCATTTT. Using reference TRBV30 and TRBJ1-5 for the parts outside the CDR3, the full variable domain is SQTIHQWPATLVQPVGSPLSLECTVEGTSNPNLYWYRQAAGRGLQLLFYSVGIGQISSEVPQNLSASRPQDRQFILSSKKLLLSDSGFYLCAWSGQGYGYSNQPQHFGDGTRLSIL.